Listed below are T cell receptor beta chains from one sample, sequenced in a study of blood T cell repertoires in COVID-19. Method: immunoSEQ multiplex PCR; TCRdb's copy keeps in-frame clones and lacks some. The sample has about 400,000 clones, nearly 90% seen once; the top ten hold 2% to 2.5%. Material: PBMCs or T cells enriched from blood (not recorded which). The source of these receptors is a woman in her thirties or forties with acute COVID-19. CDR3s include the opening cysteine and the closing phenylalanine or tryptophan. D genes are given only for firm matches. Expanded clones get a size class; other rows say once, few or many, or leave the size out.

CDR3: CASSLAASGGTYNEQFF
DNA: TGTGCCAGCAGCTTAGCGGCTAGCGGGGGAACCTACAATGAGCAGTTCTTC
size: .
D: TRBD2
V: TRBV7-6
length: 17
J: TRBJ2-1

CDR3: CASSSFYEQYF
DNA: TGTGCCAGCAGTTCTTTTTACGAGCAGTACTTC
size: .
D: .
V: TRBV12-3/TRBV12-4
length: 11
J: TRBJ2-7

CDR3: CASSNGLAGGRTDTQYF
DNA: TGTGCCAGCAGCAATGGACTAGCGGGGGGGCGAACAGATACGCAGTATTTT
size: .
D: TRBD2
V: TRBV2
length: 17
J: TRBJ2-3

CDR3: CASSQTDSSRGYTF
DNA: TGTGCCAGCAGTCAAACCGACAGCTCCAGGGGCTACACCTTC
size: .
D: .
V: TRBV2
length: 14
J: TRBJ1-2

CDR3: CASSFRQGTYEQYF
DNA: TGTGCCAGCAGCTTTAGACAGGGGACCTACGAGCAGTACTTC
size: .
D: TRBD1
V: TRBV7-8
length: 14
J: TRBJ2-7

CDR3: CASSLGTSGGQETQYF
DNA: TGTGCCAGCAGCTTAGGTACTAGCGGGGGCCAAGAGACCCAGTACTTC
size: once
D: TRBD2
V: TRBV11-3
length: 16
J: TRBJ2-5

CDR3: CATSRGTYNEQFF
DNA: TGTGCCACCTCCCGGGGAACCTACAATGAGCAGTTCTTC
size: .
D: .
V: TRBV24-1
length: 13
J: TRBJ2-1

CDR3: CASSLGLARNYGYTF
DNA: TGTGCCAGCAGCTTAGGCCTAGCCCGCAACTATGGCTACACCTTC
size: .
D: .
V: TRBV7-2
length: 15
J: TRBJ1-2

CDR3: CASSQGSGFGGYTF
DNA: TGTGCCAGCAGCCAAGGTTCAGGATTCGGCGGCTACACCTTC
size: .
D: .
V: TRBV3-1/TRBV3-2
length: 14
J: TRBJ1-2

CDR3: CATSRFQGSSNYGYTF
DNA: TGTGCCACCAGCAGATTCCAGGGGTCCTCTAACTATGGCTACACCTTC
size: .
D: .
V: TRBV15
length: 16
J: TRBJ1-2